The 26 T cell receptor beta chains below were found in one sample sequenced in a study of blood T cells in healthy people across ages. PCR was performed a second time for about 7 to 11 cycles using a sample-barcoded 5' primer and a J-beta primer mix. TCRdb reprocessed the 5' RACE reads via MiXCR and lists one record per CDR3 protein. The table has over a million distinct CDR3 sequences, 20% to 25% seen once. The sample was also linked to a second study, of T cells of mothers and their children.

The sequencing input was blood. The receptors derive from a girl aged 2 to 10 in good health.

This clonotype has a handful of counts. The chain uses TRBV12-3 or TRBV12-4 and TRBJ2-1; no reliable D call. The J call may not be correct, given that the DNA end is closer to TRBJ2-7. CDR3 length equals 13 residues. The CDR3 is CASSAVVPGEQYF. The CDR3 DNA sequence: TGTGCCAGCAGTGCCGTGGTCCCCGGCGAGCAGTACTTC.

This clonotype has only a few counts. The chain couples TRBV12-5 to TRBJ1-1, with D perhaps TRBD1 (5 bases). Trimming stripped 2 bases from V and 3 bases from J, with 22 bases between. The CDR3 extends over 18 amino acids. Germline V gives CDR1 LGHNT, CDR2 FRNRAP. CDR3 protein: CASGLTQTGPGADTEAFF. DNA of the CDR3: TGTGCTAGTGGTTTGACTCAAACTGGGCCCGGGGCGGACACTGAAGCTTTCTTT.

This clonotype was seen a few times. J is TRBJ2-5 and V is TRBV7-2; 9 bases line up with TRBD2. Germline V CDR1 and CDR2: SGHTA, FQGNSA. V was pared by 0 bases and J by 5 bases, with 10 bases of the junction left unmatched. This CDR3 region has 17 residues. For the CDR3, the DNA is TGTGCCAGCAGCTTAGCGCGGCTAGCGGGGACGGGCGAGACCCAGTACTTC. Protein sequence: CASSLARLAGTGETQYF.

Here the CDR3 DNA reads TGTGCCAGCAGTTTGGGGGACAGGGGAAACATTCAGTACTTC. Translated, it gives CASSLGDRGNIQYF. V usage is TRBV12-3 or TRBV12-4 and J usage is TRBJ2-4; 10 bases align to TRBD1. CDR3 length equals 14 residues. V lost 3 bases to trimming and J lost 6 bases; unmatched junction nucleotides: 2.

The rearrangement links TRBV11-3 to TRBJ2-5; D gene uncertain. The assigned J gene may be wrong: the sequence end matches TRBJ2-1 better. Germline lookup yields CDR1 SGHNT and CDR2 YENEEA. The CDR3 consists of 16 residues. This CDR3 is CASSSRSKAVDNEQFF. The DNA for the CDR3 is TGTGCCAGCAGCTCTCGTAGCAAGGCGGTGGACAATGAGCAGTTCTTC.

A few counts support this clonotype. The V gene is TRBV27, the J gene TRBJ2-2; D is unclear. The CDR3 length is 15 residues. With 5 bases removed from V and 1 base from J, the gap between germline ends came to 11 bases. Germline CDR1 and CDR2: MNHEY and SMNVEV (reference sequence). CDR3 in DNA: TGTGCCAGCAGTCGTTGGTGGGGGAACACCGGGGAGCTGTTTTTT. This gives the protein CASSRWWGNTGELFF.

In its sample, this clonotype was seen a few times. CDR3 in DNA: TGTGCCAGCGGCGGCGTACCCTCTGGGGCCAACGTCCTGACTTTC. Translation gives CASGGVPSGANVLTF. The chain has TRBV27 and TRBJ2-6, with unresolved D. V lost 8 bases and J 0 bases, leaving 11 bases between the germline ends. CDR1 and CDR2 (germline): MNHEY, SMNVEV (reference sequence). The CDR3 is 15 residues long.

The V call is TRBV11-1, the J call TRBJ2-1, with 11 bases that match TRBD2. The CDR3 is made up of 18 amino acids. Germline CDR1 reads SGHAT; CDR2 reads FQDESV (reference sequence). J gave up 2 bases and V 5 bases, and 11 bases lay outside the gene matches. For the CDR3, the DNA is TGTGCCAGCAGCCCAGGCCCGACTAGCGGGGTTACCTACAATGAGCAGTTCTTC. This encodes CASSPGPTSGVTYNEQFF.

This clonotype appeared a few times. The chain carries TRBV27 and TRBJ2-4; no reliable D call. V was cut by 0 bases and J by 6 bases, with 9 bases left in between. The CDR3 has 14 amino acids. CDR1 and CDR2 (germline): MNHEY, SMNVEV (reference sequence). The CDR3 loop is CASSLSGSSNIQYF. For the CDR3, the DNA is TGTGCCAGCAGTTTATCGGGGTCTTCAAACATTCAGTACTTC.

This clonotype was seen a few times. V usage is TRBV5-1 and J usage is TRBJ2-3; perhaps D is TRBD1 or TRBD2 (5 bases each). Trimming stripped 9 bases from V and 5 bases from J, with 25 bases between. CDR3 length: 16 amino acids. CDR1 and CDR2 from the germline V gene are SGHRS and YFSETQ. The CDR3 protein is CAIKLGARVSKDTQYF. In DNA, the CDR3 is TGCGCCATCAAGCTCGGGGCTAGAGTGAGTAAAGATACGCAGTATTTT.

The chain employs TRBV29-1 and TRBJ2-1; D possibly corresponds to TRBD2 (6 bases). This CDR3 contains 12 residues. Trimming pared 7 bases from V and 8 bases from J, leaving 15 bases between. CDR1 is SQVTM, CDR2 ANQGSEA, per germline. The CDR3 reads CSGAPGGYEQFF. For the CDR3, the DNA is TGCAGCGGTGCCCCTGGGGGGTATGAGCAGTTCTTC.

The V and J genes are TRBV18 and TRBJ2-4, with D tentatively TRBD2 (6 bases). This CDR3 comprises 13 residues. V gave up 3 bases and J gave up 9 bases, with 12 bases separating them. Germline V gene data show CDR1 as KGHSH and CDR2 as LQKENI. CDR3: CASSPTLSGIQYF. For the CDR3, the DNA is TGTGCCAGCTCACCTACCCTTAGCGGCATTCAGTACTTC.

The genes are TRBV20-1 and TRBJ1-4; the D gene is possibly TRBD1 (6 bases). Germline CDR1 is DFQATT and CDR2 is SNEGSKA (reference sequence). V lost 6 bases, J lost 5 bases, and 10 bases lay in between. The CDR3 covers 12 residues. The CDR3 DNA sequence: TGCAGTGCAGAGGGGGGCAATGAAAAACTGTTTTTT. Protein product: CSAEGGNEKLFF.

The gene calls are TRBV6-6 and TRBJ1-1, with unresolved D. The CDR3 covers 12 residues. V dropped 6 bases and J dropped 7 bases, with 12 bases sitting between them. Germline assignment: CDR1 MNHNY and CDR2 SVGAGI (reference sequence). CDR3 protein: CASSVSGFEAFF. CDR3 nucleotide sequence: TGTGCCAGCAGCGTCAGCGGTTTTGAAGCTTTCTTT.

V and J are TRBV12-3 or TRBV12-4 and TRBJ1-5; no firm D call. The CDR3 sequence is 15 residues long. V lost 3 bases to trimming and J lost 0 bases, with 9 bases between them. This chain's CDR3 is CASSFELYSNQPQHF. For the CDR3, the DNA is TGTGCCAGCAGTTTTGAGCTATATAGCAATCAGCCCCAGCATTTT.

The chain carries TRBV9 and TRBJ2-7; D gene unclear. Between the trimmed V and J ends, which lost 3 bases and 9 bases, there was a span of 16 bases. The CDR3 is made up of 13 amino acids. The V gene's germline CDR1 is SGDLS and CDR2 YYNGEE. CDR3 sequence: CASSASEASGQYF. CDR3 bases: TGTGCCAGCAGCGCCTCAGAGGCGTCGGGGCAGTACTTC. Together with reference TRBV9 and TRBJ2-7, the CDR3 gives the full variable domain: DSGVTQTPKHLITATGQRVTLRCSPRSGDLSVYWYQQSLDQGLQFLIQYYNGEERAKGNILERFSAQQFPDLHSELNLSSLELGDSALYFCASSASEASGQYFGPGTRLTVT.

The chain combines TRBV4-3 with TRBJ2-3; the match to TRBD2 covers 8 bases. This CDR3 has 17 residues. The germline V gene has CDR1 LGHNA and CDR2 YSLEER. V lost 0 bases and J lost 2; bases outside the gene matches: 7. The CDR3 region is CASSQDPAGGYTDTQYF. CDR3 nucleotide sequence: TGCGCCAGCAGCCAAGATCCGGCGGGGGGCTACACAGATACGCAGTATTTT.

CDR3: CASSSLRLAPENIQYF. The DNA for the CDR3 is TGTGCCAGCAGCTCCCTCCGTTTGGCCCCGGAAAACATTCAGTACTTC. The rearrangement links TRBV7-2 to TRBJ2-4, with D uncertain. Trimming took 4 bases from V and 5 from J, leaving 18 bases between them. The CDR3 spans 16 residues. The germline V gene encodes CDR1 SGHTA and CDR2 FQGNSA.

The chain is built from TRBV11-3 and TRBJ2-5; D is uncertain. With the DNA end fitting TRBJ2-1 better, the J assignment may be wrong. CDR3 length: 13 residues. Germline V lookup: CDR1 SGHNT, CDR2 YENEEA. DNA for the CDR3: TGTGCCAGCAGCCCAACAGTGGACAATGAGCAGTTCTTC. This codes for CASSPTVDNEQFF.

The chain links TRBV11-2 to TRBJ1-2; D is ambiguous. This CDR3 is 16 amino acids long. Trimming left V 0 bases short and J 4 bases short, with 15 bases between. CDR1 and CDR2 (germline): SGHAT, FQNNGV. The CDR3 DNA reads as TGTGCCAGCAGCTTAGATCCAGCAGGTTCTACCTATGGCTACACCTTC. Protein sequence: CASSLDPAGSTYGYTF.

This clonotype occurred many times. The chain couples TRBV9 to TRBJ1-2, with a weak D call TRBD1 (6 bases). Germline values: CDR1 SGDLS, CDR2 YYNGEE. Trimming cost V 4 bases and J 0 bases, with 13 bases left between them. CDR3 length equals 15 residues. CDR3 DNA sequence: TGTGCCAGCAGCCTGCGGGACATAACTAACTATGGCTACACCTTC. Translated: CASSLRDITNYGYTF.

This clonotype was detected a few times. The V gene is TRBV24-1, the J gene TRBJ2-2; no reliable D call. V dropped 9 bases and J dropped 4 bases, with 2 bases sitting between them. The CDR3 is made up of 10 amino acids. Germline values: CDR1 KGHDR, CDR2 SFDVKD. This CDR3 reads CATGTGELFF. For the CDR3, the DNA is TGTGCCACCGGCACCGGGGAGCTGTTTTTT.

Only a few counts were recorded for this clonotype. The chain employs TRBV29-1 and TRBJ2-7; D is perhaps TRBD1 (5 bases). This CDR3 comprises 10 residues. Per germline, CDR1 SQVTM and CDR2 ANQGSEA. V lost 0 bases, J lost 9 bases, and 6 bases lay in between. DNA of the CDR3: TGCAGCGTTGAAGAGGGGCGGCAGTACTTC. Translated: CSVEEGRQYF.

The V and J genes are TRBV12-3 or TRBV12-4 and TRBJ2-3, with D perhaps matching TRBD1 or TRBD2 (5 bases each). This CDR3 is 12 amino acids long. The V end was cut by 3 bases, the J end by 8 bases, with 9 bases between. The CDR3 bases are TGTGCCAGCAGTTTCGGGGCGAGTACGCAGTATTTT. Its protein is CASSFGASTQYF.

This clonotype was recorded a few times. This rearrangement joins TRBV3-1 to TRBJ2-1; D not certain. With the DNA end fitting TRBJ2-5 better, the J assignment may be wrong. Germline values: CDR1 LGHDT, CDR2 YNNKEL (reference sequence). This CDR3 is built from 15 residues. CDR3 loop: CASSQDRVLRETQYF. As DNA, the CDR3 is TGTGCCAGCAGCCAAGATAGAGTTTTACGAGAGACCCAGTACTTC.

This clonotype was counted only a few times. The genes are TRBV27 and TRBJ1-2; 8 nucleotides align to TRBD1. The junction had 21 bases not matched to a gene; V was cut back by 6 bases and J by 3 bases. CDR1 and CDR2 (germline): MNHEY, SMNVEV (reference sequence). CDR3 length: 19 amino acids. CDR3 loop: CASSRSVGRLDRVDYGYTF. Written as DNA, the CDR3 is TGTGCCAGCAGCCGATCGGTCGGCCGCTTGGACAGGGTGGACTATGGCTACACCTTC.